This T cell receptor beta chain appears in the sequencing data of a study of cytomegalovirus exposure and HLA in healthy donors. Study as a whole: There were 100 million to 130 million unique TCR beta sequences, drawn from roughly 200 million T cells, in an earlier analysis. Most genotyped donors, 65% to 90% of about 400, had Caucasian-associated genetic ancestry.

The CDR3 spans 16 residues. The germline gives CDR1 MDHEN, CDR2 SYDVKM. The germline V and J ends were trimmed by 6 bases and 6 bases, with 21 bases remaining between them. PCR primers comprised 60 Vbeta and 13 Jbeta primers. Assay used: immunoSEQ multiplex PCR; TCRdb lists only in-frame clones, some missing. The table has approximately 150,000 clones, 75% seen once; the top ten hold over 3%. This chain connects TRBV28 to TRBJ1-5; D uncertain. Sequencing was performed on PBMCs. This sequence was found in a middle-aged man in good health and CMV-seronegative. The CDR3 nucleotides read TGTGCCAGCAGCACCCCTCTTGGAGGGATTGGTCAGCCCCAGCATTTT. Protein product: CASSTPLGGIGQPQHF. Complete variable domain (other parts from reference TRBV28 and TRBJ1-5): DVKVTQSSRYLVKRTGEKVFLECVQDMDHENMFWYRQDPGLGLRLIYFSYDVKMKEKGDIPEGYSVSREKKERFSLILESASTNQTSMYLCASSTPLGGIGQPQHFGDGTRLSIL.